Included here is one TCR beta chain sequence, with context. Its cognate antigen has yet to be identified. No base quality values were provided; no much bigger clone lies one nucleotide off. These data are taken from a study of cytotoxic CD8 clonotypes in ibrutinib-treated CLL (dated by TCRdb to the early 2020s). For the study in its entirety: The cohort included more than 14 treatment-naive and roughly 10 relapsed/refractory patients; 17 were IGHV unmutated. Partial responses were observed in about 25 patients and complete responses in 2; after a median follow-up of 68 months, remission was maintained in 14 patients and progression was observed in about twelve. Samples at response were collected after a median of around twelve months of treatment, with a range of about 6 to 40 months. On average, each sample yielded hundreds of thousands of productive templates and around 98,000 productive rearrangements. Longitudinal samples were obtainable from about 30% of the 86 participants in the trial. Cryopreserved peripheral blood mononuclear cells were collected before treatment, at response, and at either disease progression or sustained remission. Patients were still on ibrutinib when every remission and progressive disease sample was collected. General conclusions and limits of the study: Baseline clonality exceeded that of age-matched healthy donors and correlated strongly with circulating CD8+ T-cell counts. Lymph node repertoires were not examined, and the timing of sampling was not matched between patients in sustained remission and those whose disease progressed. Public clonotypes were rare and either shrank or stayed stable during treatment, and the rise in clonality at ibrutinib response reflected expansion of private clonotypes. At ibrutinib response clonality went up, during sustained remission it held steady, and at progression it dropped back toward baseline.

On a MiSeq, deep resolution sequencing aimed for a depth between 1 in 1 million and 1 in 200,000 T cells, with each clonotype covered around 10x on average. The immunoSEQ hsTCRB Kit was used to generate TCR beta libraries. The authors' pipeline ran thus. The data were analyzed with ImmunoSEQ Analyzer and ImmunoSEQ Data Assistant, and V, D and J gene assignments followed IMGT definitions. Clonality, which ranges from 0 to 1, was calculated as one minus the normalized Shannon entropy of productive rearrangement frequencies. Only overrepresented clonotypes making up at least 0.05% of the repertoire of each patient were included in the public clonotype analysis. About a dozen age-matched healthy donor repertoires from immuneACCESS were used as controls for clonality. The immuneACCESS repertoire file appears here via TCRdb, limited to in-frame rearrangements. These files lack a portion of the clones; in checked studies, under half of the deficit traces to unresolved V genes, and the cause of the others is not known. Clone size and V and J calls were adopted from that table, with D and trimming inferred from the DNA. The sample records roughly 180,000 clones, 55% to 85% of which are singletons. Clones ranked in the top ten supply roughly an eighth of the sample.

In light of the paper, this sample's time point label describes: around 2 years on ibrutinib. For TCR beta library preparation, roughly 2.2 micrograms of genomic DNA were isolated from cryopreserved PBMCs. Longitudinal blood samples from CLL patients on ibrutinib monotherapy were analyzed using high-throughput TCR beta sequencing. The patients were enrolled in a single-center, open-label phase 2 trial of ibrutinib monotherapy. Taken from cysteine to phenylalanine, the CDR3 has 13 residues. CDR3 DNA only is kept here, 39 bases in frame from base 1. V sheds 5 bases and J sheds 3 bases, leaving 14 bases between their ends. Via the germline V gene, CDR1 is SQVTM and CDR2 ANQGSEA.

Specimen: PBMCs, collected after 24 months of ibrutinib treatment. The sequence derives from a human donor with chronic lymphocytic leukemia. The chain joins TRBV29-1 to TRBJ2-7; the D segment could be TRBD1, given 6 matching bases. The CDR3 sequence is CSVKGRQDYEQYF. The nucleotide sequence reads as follows: TGCAGCGTTAAAGGTCGACAGGACTACGAGCAGTACTTC.